Below, one T cell receptor beta chain is given with its context. This sample is part of a study of blood T cell repertoires in COVID-19. Only in-frame clones appear in the TCRdb table, and some are missing; sequencing was by immunoSEQ multiplex PCR. The sample yields hundreds of thousands of clones, over 80% seen once. V lost 0 bases, J lost 0 bases, and 16 bases lay in between. This CDR3 comprises 18 residues. Germline CDR1 reads LGHNA; CDR2 reads YNFKEQ. This sequence was found in a woman in her 70s with active or convalescent COVID-19. This rearrangement joins TRBV4-2 to TRBJ2-3; tentative D call: TRBD1 (5 bases). Sequenced material: peripheral blood. CDR3 residues: CASSQDSERQGSTDTQYF. The CDR3 coding sequence is TGTGCCAGCAGCCAAGATAGTGAAAGGCAGGGAAGCACAGATACGCAGTATTTT.